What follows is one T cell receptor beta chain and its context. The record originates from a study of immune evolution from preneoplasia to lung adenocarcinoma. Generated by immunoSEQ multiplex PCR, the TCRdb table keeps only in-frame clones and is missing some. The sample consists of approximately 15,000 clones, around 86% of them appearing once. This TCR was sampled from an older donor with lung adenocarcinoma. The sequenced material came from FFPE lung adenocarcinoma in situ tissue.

The CDR3 sequence is CASSYGSGTDTQYF. The DNA for the CDR3 is TGTGCCAGCAGTTACGGGAGCGGCACAGATACGCAGTATTTT. This chain joins TRBV6-5 and TRBJ2-3; tentatively, D is TRBD2 (5 bases). Looked up from germline, CDR1 is MNHEY and CDR2 is SVGAGI. The germline V and J ends were trimmed by 2 bases and 1 base, with 7 bases remaining between them. There are 14 residues in the CDR3.